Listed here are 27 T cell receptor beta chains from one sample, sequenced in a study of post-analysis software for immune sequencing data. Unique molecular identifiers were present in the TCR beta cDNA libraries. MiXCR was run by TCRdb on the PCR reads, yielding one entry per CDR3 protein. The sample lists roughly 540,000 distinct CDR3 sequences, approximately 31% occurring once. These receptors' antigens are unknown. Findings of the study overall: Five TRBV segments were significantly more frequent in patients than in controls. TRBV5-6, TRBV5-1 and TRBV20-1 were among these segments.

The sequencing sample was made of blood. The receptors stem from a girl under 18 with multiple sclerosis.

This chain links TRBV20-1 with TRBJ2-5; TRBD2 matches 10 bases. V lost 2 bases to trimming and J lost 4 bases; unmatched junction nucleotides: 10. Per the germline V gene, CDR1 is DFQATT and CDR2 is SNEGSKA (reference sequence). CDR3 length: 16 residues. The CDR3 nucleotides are TGCAGTGCTAGACCAAACAGCGGGGGGGCTGGAGAGACCCAGTACTTC. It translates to CSARPNSGGAGETQYF.

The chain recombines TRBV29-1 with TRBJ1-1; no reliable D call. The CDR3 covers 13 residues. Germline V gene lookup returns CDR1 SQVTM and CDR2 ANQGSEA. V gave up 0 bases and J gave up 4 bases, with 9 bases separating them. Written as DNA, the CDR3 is TGCAGCGTTGAAGATAGGTCCTTCACTGAAGCTTTCTTT. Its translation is CSVEDRSFTEAFF.

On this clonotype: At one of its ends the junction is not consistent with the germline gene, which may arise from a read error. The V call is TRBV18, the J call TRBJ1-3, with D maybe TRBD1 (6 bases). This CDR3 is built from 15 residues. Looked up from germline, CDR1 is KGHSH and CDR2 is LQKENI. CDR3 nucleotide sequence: TGTGCCAGCTCACCGACAGGTCTCTCTGGAGACACCATATATTTT. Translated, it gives CASSPTGLSGDTIYF. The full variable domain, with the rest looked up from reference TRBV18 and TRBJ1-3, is NAGVMQNPRHLVRRRGQEARLRCSPMKGHSHVYWYRQLPEEGLKFMVYLQKENIIDESGMPKERFSAEFPKEGPSILRIQQVVRGDSAAYFCASSPTGLSGDTIYFGEGSWLTVV.

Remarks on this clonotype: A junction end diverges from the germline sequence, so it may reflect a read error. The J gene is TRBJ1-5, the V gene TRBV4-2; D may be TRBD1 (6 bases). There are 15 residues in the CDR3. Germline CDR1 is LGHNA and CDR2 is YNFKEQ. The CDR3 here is CASSQDPGGNQPQHF. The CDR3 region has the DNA TGTGCCAGCAGCCAAGATCCCGGGGGCAACCAGCCCCAGCATTTT.

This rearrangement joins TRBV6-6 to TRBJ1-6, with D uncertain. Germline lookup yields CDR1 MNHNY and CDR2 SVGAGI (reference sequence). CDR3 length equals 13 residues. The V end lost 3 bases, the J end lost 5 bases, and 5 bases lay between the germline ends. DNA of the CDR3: TGTGCCAGCAGTTATGGTGATAATTCACCCCTCCACTTT. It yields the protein CASSYGDNSPLHF.

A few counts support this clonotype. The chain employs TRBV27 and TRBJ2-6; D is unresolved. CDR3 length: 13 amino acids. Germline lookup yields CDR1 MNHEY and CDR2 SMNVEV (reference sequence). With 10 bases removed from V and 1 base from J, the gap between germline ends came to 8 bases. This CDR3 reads CATLGSGANVLTF. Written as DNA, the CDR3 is TGTGCCACCCTGGGTTCTGGGGCCAACGTCCTGACTTTC.

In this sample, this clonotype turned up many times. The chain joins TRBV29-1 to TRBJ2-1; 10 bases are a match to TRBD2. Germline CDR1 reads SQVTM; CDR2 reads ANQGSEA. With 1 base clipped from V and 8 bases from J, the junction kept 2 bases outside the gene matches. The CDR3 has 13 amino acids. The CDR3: CSVEGGTSDEQFF. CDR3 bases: TGCAGCGTTGAAGGAGGGACTAGCGATGAGCAGTTCTTC.

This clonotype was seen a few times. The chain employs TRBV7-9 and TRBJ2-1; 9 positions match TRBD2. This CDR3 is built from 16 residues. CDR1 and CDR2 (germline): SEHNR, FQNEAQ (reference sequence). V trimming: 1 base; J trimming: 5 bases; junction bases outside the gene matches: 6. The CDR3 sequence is CASSLGGLAKHNEQFF. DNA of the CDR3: TGTGCCAGCAGCTTAGGAGGACTAGCGAAACACAATGAGCAGTTCTTC. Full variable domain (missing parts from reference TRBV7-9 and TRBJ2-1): DTGVSQNPRHKITKRGQNVTFRCDPISEHNRLYWYRQTLGQGPEFLTYFQNEAQLEKSRLLSDRFSAERPKGSFSTLEIQRTEQGDSAMYLCASSLGGLAKHNEQFFGPGTRLTVL.

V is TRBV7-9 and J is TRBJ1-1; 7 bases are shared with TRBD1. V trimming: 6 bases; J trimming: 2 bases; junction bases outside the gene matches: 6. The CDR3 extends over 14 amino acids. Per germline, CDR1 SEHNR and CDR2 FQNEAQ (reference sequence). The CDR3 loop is CASRPRQGNTEAFF. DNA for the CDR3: TGTGCCAGCAGACCTAGACAGGGTAACACTGAAGCTTTCTTT.

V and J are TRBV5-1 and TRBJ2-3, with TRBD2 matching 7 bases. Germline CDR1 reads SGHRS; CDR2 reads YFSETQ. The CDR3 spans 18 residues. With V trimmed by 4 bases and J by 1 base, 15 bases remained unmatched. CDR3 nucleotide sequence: TGCGCCAGCAGCACTGCCCCGGGACCAGCGGGACGCACAGATACGCAGTATTTT. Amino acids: CASSTAPGPAGRTDTQYF.

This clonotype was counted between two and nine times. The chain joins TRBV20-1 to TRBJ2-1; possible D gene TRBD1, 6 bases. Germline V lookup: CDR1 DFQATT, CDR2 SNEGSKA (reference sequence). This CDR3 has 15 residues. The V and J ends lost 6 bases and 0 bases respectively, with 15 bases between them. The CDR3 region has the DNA TGCAGTGCCAGCCCAGGGGCGAGCTCCTACAATGAGCAGTTCTTC. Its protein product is CSASPGASSYNEQFF.

CDR3 DNA sequence: TGCGCCAGCACCCTAACGACAGGGGCCTATGGCTACACCTTC. Residues: CASTLTTGAYGYTF. The V call is TRBV5-1, the J call TRBJ1-2; 8 bases match TRBD1. CDR1 is SGHRS and CDR2 is YFSETQ in the germline V gene. Unmatched junction bases numbered 8, after V lost 6 bases and J lost 4 bases. This CDR3 is 14 amino acids long.

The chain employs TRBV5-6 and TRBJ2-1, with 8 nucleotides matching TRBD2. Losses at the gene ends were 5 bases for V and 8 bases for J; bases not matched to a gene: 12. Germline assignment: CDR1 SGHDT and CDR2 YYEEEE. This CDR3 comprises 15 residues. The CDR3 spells CASRDSGLVSHEQFF. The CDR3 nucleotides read TGTGCCAGCAGAGATTCGGGACTAGTTTCCCATGAGCAGTTCTTC. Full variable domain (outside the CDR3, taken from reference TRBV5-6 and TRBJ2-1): DAGVTQSPTHLIKTRGQQVTLRCSPKSGHDTVSWYQQALGQGPQFIFQYYEEEERQRGNFPDRFSGHQFPNYSSELNVNALLLGDSALYLCASRDSGLVSHEQFFGPGTRLTVL.

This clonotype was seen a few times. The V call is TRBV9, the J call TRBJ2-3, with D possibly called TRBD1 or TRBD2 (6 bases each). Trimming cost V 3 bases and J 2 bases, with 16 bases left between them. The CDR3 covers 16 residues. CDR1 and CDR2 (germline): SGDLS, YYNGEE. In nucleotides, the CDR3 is TGTGCCAGCAGCGAGGGGGGAAGGAGGCCCACAGATACGCAGTATTTT. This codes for CASSEGGRRPTDTQYF.

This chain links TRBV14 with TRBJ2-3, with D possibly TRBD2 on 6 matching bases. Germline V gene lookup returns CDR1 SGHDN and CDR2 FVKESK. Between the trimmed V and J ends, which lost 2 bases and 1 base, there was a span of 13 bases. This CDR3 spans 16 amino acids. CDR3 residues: CASSQLGGVGTDTQYF. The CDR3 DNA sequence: TGTGCCAGCAGCCAACTGGGCGGGGTAGGCACAGATACGCAGTATTTT. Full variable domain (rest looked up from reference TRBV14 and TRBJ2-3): EAGVTQFPSHSVIEKGQTVTLRCDPISGHDNLYWYRRVMGKEIKFLLHFVKESKQDESGMPNNRFLAERTGGTYSTLKVQPAELEDSGVYFCASSQLGGVGTDTQYFGPGTRLTVL.

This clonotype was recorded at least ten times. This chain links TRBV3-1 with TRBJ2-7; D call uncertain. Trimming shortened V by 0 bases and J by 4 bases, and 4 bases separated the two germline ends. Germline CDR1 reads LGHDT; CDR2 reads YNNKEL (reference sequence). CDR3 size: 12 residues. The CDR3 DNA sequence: TGTGCCAGCAGCCAAGATCGGTACGAGCAGTACTTC. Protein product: CASSQDRYEQYF.

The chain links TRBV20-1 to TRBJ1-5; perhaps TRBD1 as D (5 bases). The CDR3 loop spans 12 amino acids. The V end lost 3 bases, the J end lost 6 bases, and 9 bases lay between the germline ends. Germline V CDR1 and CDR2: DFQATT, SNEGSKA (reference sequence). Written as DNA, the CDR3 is TGCAGTGCTAGCCAGGGTGGTCAGCCCCAGCATTTT. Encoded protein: CSASQGGQPQHF.

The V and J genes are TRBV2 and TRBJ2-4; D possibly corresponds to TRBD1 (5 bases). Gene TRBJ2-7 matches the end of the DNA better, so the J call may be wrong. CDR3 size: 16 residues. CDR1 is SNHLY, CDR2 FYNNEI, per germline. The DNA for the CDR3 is TGTGCCAGCAGTGAACTCGGGCAGGGCTTCTCCTACGAGCAGTACTTC. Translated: CASSELGQGFSYEQYF.

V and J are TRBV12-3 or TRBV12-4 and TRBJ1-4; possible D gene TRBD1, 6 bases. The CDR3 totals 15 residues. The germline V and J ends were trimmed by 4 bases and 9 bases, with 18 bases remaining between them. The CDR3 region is CASSSIGGASQKLFF. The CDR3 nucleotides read TGTGCCAGCAGTTCGATTGGGGGCGCGTCCCAAAAACTGTTTTTT.

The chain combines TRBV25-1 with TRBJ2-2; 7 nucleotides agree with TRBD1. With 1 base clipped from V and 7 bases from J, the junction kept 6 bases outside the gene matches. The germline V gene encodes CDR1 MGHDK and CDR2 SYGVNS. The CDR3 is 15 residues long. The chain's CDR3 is CASSELKGASGELFF. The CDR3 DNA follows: TGTGCCAGCAGTGAATTAAAGGGGGCAAGCGGGGAGCTGTTTTTT.

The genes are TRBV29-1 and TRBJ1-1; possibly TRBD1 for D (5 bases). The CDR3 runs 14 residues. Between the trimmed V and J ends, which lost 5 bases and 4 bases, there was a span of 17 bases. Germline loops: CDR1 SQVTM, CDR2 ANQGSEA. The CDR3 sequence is CSVTSGGGATEAFF. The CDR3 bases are TGCAGCGTTACCTCCGGGGGAGGGGCCACTGAAGCTTTCTTT.

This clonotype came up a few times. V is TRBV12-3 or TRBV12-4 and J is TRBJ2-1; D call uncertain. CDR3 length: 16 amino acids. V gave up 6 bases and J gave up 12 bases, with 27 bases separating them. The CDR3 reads CASSQDTNLPQVRQFF. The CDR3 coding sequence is TGTGCCAGCAGCCAAGACACCAACCTCCCCCAAGTGCGGCAGTTCTTC.

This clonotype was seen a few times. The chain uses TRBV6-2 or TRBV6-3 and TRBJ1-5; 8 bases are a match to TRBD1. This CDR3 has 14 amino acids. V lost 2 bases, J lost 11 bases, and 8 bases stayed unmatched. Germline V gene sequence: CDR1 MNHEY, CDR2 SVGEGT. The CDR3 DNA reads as TGTGCCAGCAGTTACCCAGGGGGCTTAAAGGCCCAGCATTTT. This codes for CASSYPGGLKAQHF.

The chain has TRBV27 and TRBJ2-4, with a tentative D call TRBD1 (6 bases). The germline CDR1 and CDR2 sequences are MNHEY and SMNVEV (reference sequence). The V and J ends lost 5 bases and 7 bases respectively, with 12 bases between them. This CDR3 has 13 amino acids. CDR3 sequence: CASSPQGWNIQYF. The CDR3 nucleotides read TGTGCCAGCAGTCCACAGGGTTGGAACATTCAGTACTTC.

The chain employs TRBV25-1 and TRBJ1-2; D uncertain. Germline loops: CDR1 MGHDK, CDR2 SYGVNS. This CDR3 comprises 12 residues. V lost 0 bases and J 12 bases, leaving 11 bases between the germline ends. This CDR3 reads CASSEYRDDHTF. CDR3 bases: TGTGCCAGCAGTGAATATCGGGATGACCACACCTTC.

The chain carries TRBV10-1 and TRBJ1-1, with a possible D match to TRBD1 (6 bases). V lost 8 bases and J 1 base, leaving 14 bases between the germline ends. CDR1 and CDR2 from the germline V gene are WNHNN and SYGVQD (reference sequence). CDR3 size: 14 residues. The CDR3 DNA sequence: TGCGCCAGCCAACCGTCAGGGGCGAACACTGAAGCTTTCTTT. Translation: CASQPSGANTEAFF.

CDR3 region: CASSFAFRQGYTF. CDR3 coding DNA: TGTGCCAGCAGCTTTGCATTTCGGCAGGGCTACACCTTC. The V gene is TRBV5-6, the J gene TRBJ1-2, with D unclear. The CDR3 runs to 13 residues. From germline, CDR1 is SGHDT and CDR2 YYEEEE. V was trimmed by 2 bases and J by 8 bases, leaving 13 bases between them.